These T cell receptor beta chains were read from a single sample in a study of T cell responses to AZD1222 COVID-19 vaccine. Clones were read by immunoSEQ multiplex PCR, and TCRdb kept only the in-frame ones, dropping some. The sample contains fewer than 200,000 clones, around 89% of which appear only once. The sample consisted of peripheral blood, taken 28 days after the second dose of the MenACWY control vaccine. The source of these receptors is an adult who received the MenACWY meningococcal vaccine as a control. Both conserved end residues are part of each CDR3. Fields, in order: D gene, J gene, V gene, CDR3 protein. D genes are given only for firm matches.

d_call: .
j_call: TRBJ1-5
v_call: TRBV4-3
cdr3_aa: CASSQDDRGVVQPQHF

d_call: TRBD2
j_call: TRBJ2-1
v_call: TRBV28
cdr3_aa: CASSTVGREVYNEQFF

d_call: .
j_call: TRBJ1-5
v_call: TRBV15
cdr3_aa: CATSLAYRNQPQHF

d_call: TRBD1
j_call: TRBJ1-4
v_call: TRBV19
cdr3_aa: CASSLRQGTNEKLFF

d_call: .
j_call: TRBJ1-3
v_call: TRBV5-5
cdr3_aa: CASSLVWGASGNTIYF

d_call: .
j_call: TRBJ1-5
v_call: TRBV19
cdr3_aa: CASSIVRANQPQHF

d_call: .
j_call: TRBJ1-5
v_call: TRBV16
cdr3_aa: CASNQDARAENGNQPQHF

d_call: .
j_call: TRBJ1-2
v_call: TRBV7-2
cdr3_aa: CASSLKGEAGSLLNYGYTF

d_call: .
j_call: TRBJ2-3
v_call: TRBV29-1
cdr3_aa: CSVGTDSLSEYF

d_call: .
j_call: TRBJ2-7
v_call: TRBV20-1
cdr3_aa: CSASDRRGIATYEQYF

d_call: .
j_call: TRBJ1-1
v_call: TRBV11-2
cdr3_aa: CASSLGTEAFF

d_call: .
j_call: TRBJ2-7
v_call: TRBV10-2
cdr3_aa: CASSLGSFYEQYF

d_call: .
j_call: TRBJ1-1
v_call: TRBV3-1/TRBV3-2
cdr3_aa: CASSRRSQNTEAFF

d_call: TRBD2
j_call: TRBJ2-2
v_call: TRBV14
cdr3_aa: CASSLIPPGLASGELFF

d_call: .
j_call: TRBJ2-5
v_call: TRBV11-1
cdr3_aa: CASSFLAIQETQYF

d_call: .
j_call: TRBJ1-1
v_call: TRBV6-5
cdr3_aa: CASSKYAGVDTEAFF

d_call: .
j_call: TRBJ2-1
v_call: TRBV3-1/TRBV3-2
cdr3_aa: CASSQNWDNEQFF

d_call: .
j_call: TRBJ1-5
v_call: TRBV25-1
cdr3_aa: CATGERGVQPQHF

d_call: .
j_call: TRBJ1-1
v_call: TRBV19
cdr3_aa: CASSEGGGTEAFF

d_call: .
j_call: TRBJ2-1
v_call: TRBV9
cdr3_aa: CASSAASSSSYNEQFF

d_call: .
j_call: TRBJ2-3
v_call: TRBV27
cdr3_aa: CASSLRGSLLRTDTQYF

d_call: TRBD1
j_call: TRBJ1-2
v_call: TRBV28
cdr3_aa: CASTGTGGGISGYTF

d_call: .
j_call: TRBJ2-3
v_call: TRBV28
cdr3_aa: CASSRGGALGTDTQYF

d_call: .
j_call: TRBJ1-6
v_call: TRBV19
cdr3_aa: CASSIGVGGSPLHF

d_call: TRBD1
j_call: TRBJ1-5
v_call: TRBV5-5
cdr3_aa: CASSSGTGTGNQPQHF

d_call: .
j_call: TRBJ1-1
v_call: TRBV28
cdr3_aa: CASSPTENTEAFF

d_call: .
j_call: TRBJ1-1
v_call: TRBV12-3/TRBV12-4
cdr3_aa: CASGTGPGAFF

d_call: TRBD1
j_call: TRBJ1-1
v_call: TRBV28
cdr3_aa: CASSSYRGRTEAFF

d_call: .
j_call: TRBJ2-7
v_call: TRBV2
cdr3_aa: CASKNAYEQYF

d_call: .
j_call: TRBJ1-2
v_call: TRBV10-3
cdr3_aa: CAISESGGYGYTF

d_call: TRBD2
j_call: TRBJ2-5
v_call: TRBV7-9
cdr3_aa: CASSRLADQETQYF

d_call: .
j_call: TRBJ1-4
v_call: TRBV5-6
cdr3_aa: CASSAGTINEKLFF

d_call: .
j_call: TRBJ2-1
v_call: TRBV10-2
cdr3_aa: CAHSVRQFF

d_call: .
j_call: TRBJ1-5
v_call: TRBV30
cdr3_aa: CAWSHLSYSNQPQHF

d_call: .
j_call: TRBJ2-3
v_call: TRBV5-1
cdr3_aa: CASSLGTAGTDTQYF

d_call: .
j_call: TRBJ2-6
v_call: TRBV25-1
cdr3_aa: CASSDSGVSGANVLTF

d_call: .
j_call: TRBJ2-1
v_call: TRBV19
cdr3_aa: CASSRAGSSYNEQFF

d_call: .
j_call: TRBJ1-2
v_call: TRBV7-2
cdr3_aa: CASSVQGQIDTF

d_call: TRBD1
j_call: TRBJ2-1
v_call: TRBV28
cdr3_aa: CASSSPRDRSYNEQFF

d_call: .
j_call: TRBJ2-2
v_call: TRBV5-6
cdr3_aa: CASSLGQNTGELFF

d_call: .
j_call: TRBJ1-1
v_call: TRBV6-2/TRBV6-3
cdr3_aa: CASSYPGTYEAFF

d_call: .
j_call: TRBJ2-2
v_call: TRBV7-2
cdr3_aa: CASSRTKGMGGELFF